Reported below is one T cell receptor beta chain. The entry originates in a study of shared clonotypes between healthy human individuals. Here immunoSEQ multiplex PCR was the method, and the copy in TCRdb shows in-frame clones only, minus some. The table shows 2,100,000 or so clones, with around 95% occurring only once. The CDR3 runs 14 residues. CDR1 ENHRY and CDR2 SYGVKD come from the germline V gene. V gave up 8 bases and J gave up 4 bases, with 17 bases separating them. The chain recombines TRBV10-3 with TRBJ2-5, with D possibly being TRBD2 (7 bases). Sequencing used naive CD4+ T cells sorted from blood. Subset: CD45RA+ positively selected. This TCR was sampled from a young man in good health. The CDR3 region has the DNA TGTGCCATCCGCGAGTCGGGGGGCGGAGAGACCCAGTACTTC. It encodes CAIRESGGGETQYF.